The clone carrying this T cell receptor beta chain was counted ten times or more. Each patient came to thyroid surgery without any prior treatment (of any kind). This record belongs to a study of metastatic and nonmetastatic thyroid tumors. Across the study: Repertoires of blood and of tissue (tumor or nodule) from malignant and benign thyroid patients were compared.

TCRdb re-called the PCR reads through MiXCR. The data contain about 20,000 clones, under 35% of them seen just once; the ten biggest clones take up roughly 16%. The V end lost 2 bases, the J end lost 2 bases, and 11 bases lay between the germline ends. Germline assignment: CDR1 MDHEN and CDR2 SYDVKM. The CDR3 has 15 residues. The chain links TRBV28 to TRBJ2-3, with D perhaps TRBD2 (6 bases). The sequencing sample was made of tumor tissue. The sequence came from a female donor with papillary thyroid cancer or a benign thyroid nodule (not recorded which). Some clones in this sample may be carry-over from other donors' samples. The CDR3, as DNA: TGTGCCAGCAGTTTACCTAGCGCCCTCACAGATACGCAGTATTTT. This translates into CASSLPSALTDTQYF.